This T cell receptor beta chain was recovered during a study of T cell responses to AZD1222 COVID-19 vaccine (dated by TCRdb to the early 2020s). Regarding the complete study: Because spike-specific TCR depth and breadth did not differ between the two schedules, AZD1222 recipients who got a second dose at roughly 4 weeks were pooled with those who got a second dose at roughly 12 weeks. A total of 233 trial participants underwent TCR sequencing, of whom roughly 210 had received two doses of AZD1222 and around 25 had received two doses of the MenACWY control vaccine. Trial participants were enrolled by age into subgroups of 18-55, 56-69 and 70-plus years, and roughly 150, 30 and 60 TCR-sequenced participants, respectively, were included in these subgroups.

The CDR3 regions of human TCRbeta chains were subjected to immunosequencing. On the study's bioinformatics: Repertoire TCRs were checked for matches against a reference library of SARS-CoV-2-specific TCRs that had been generated using the MIRA antigen-specificity platform. Breadth was defined as the fraction of unique TCRs that were SARS-CoV-2-associated, and depth was defined as the fraction of total T cells that were SARS-CoV-2-associated. Using the MIRA data, each spike-specific TCR was assigned both to the spike region to which the TCR was reactive and to a CD4 or CD8 class. Log10-transformed breadth and depth values were compared by one-way ANOVA with Sidak's multiple comparisons tests. In TCRdb, the immuneACCESS table is reduced to in-frame sequences with V and J assigned. These tables do not hold every clone; where another copy was compared, an unresolved V gene accounts for under half, and the others remain unexplained. V and J calls plus clone size are reproduced from that table; the DNA served to infer D and trimming. Within this sample are over 150,000 clones, with roughly 90% of them counted one time only. The ten largest clones take up roughly 1.6% of the sample.

The time point label here, explained by the study, means: baseline before first vaccination. Samples from vaccinated people were obtained from the UK trials COV001 and COV002, which included a single-blind randomized controlled phase 2/3 trial of AZD1222 (ChAdOx1 nCoV-19) in healthy adults. For TCRbeta chain sequencing, PBMC samples were collected from trial participants at day 0 and at day 28 after the second dose. Comments on this clone: Its recognized antigen is unknown. No much larger clone exists at a distance of one base, and base qualities are not known.

Study-wide conclusions, independent of this receptor: The whole spike protein was spanned by vaccine-associated CD4 TCRs, and dominant responses were seen in regions 160-218 and 743-854. Because no day 14 peak-response samples were available, the repertoires could be characterized only after the peak T cell response. Reportedly, almost half of the unique spike-specific TCRs recognized epitopes lying outside the regions that are mutated in the B.1.351 and B.1.1.7 variants. The 56-69-year group was small, and its depth increase did not reach significance, likely because of low power. Conclusions about previously exposed vaccinees were limited because only six AZD1222 recipients were SARS-CoV-2 seropositive at baseline. Participants were mostly white British and included more females than males, and it was suggested by the authors that clonal diversity may have been underestimated. After two AZD1222 doses, both the breadth and the depth of spike-specific TCRs were significantly higher than at day 0 and than in MenACWY recipients.

The germline V gene (reference sequence) specifies SGHKS as CDR1 and YYEKEE as CDR2. The CDR3, from cysteine to phenylalanine, totals 16 residues. Only the CDR3 DNA is retained, 48 bases long and in frame from the first base. Trimming at the junction amounts to 0 bases on V and 0 bases on J, and the germline ends lie 13 bases apart. The material sequenced was peripheral blood, taken on day 0 of AZD1222 vaccination. Recombination joined TRBV5-5 with TRBJ2-7, and the D gene may be TRBD1, 5 bases matching. This clonotype was sampled from an adult in good health. The nucleotide sequence reads TGTGCCAGCAGCTTGGGTAGGGGCGCTACCTCCTACGAGCAGTACTTC. Translation gives CASSLGRGATSYEQYF.